This TCR beta chain was sequenced for a study of T-cell memory formation after mild COVID-19. One entry per CDR3 protein, called by TCRdb with MiXCR from the 5' RACE reads. The sample lists a few hundred thousand distinct CDR3 sequences, 15% to 20% occurring once. V was trimmed by 3 bases and J by 5 bases, leaving 13 bases between them. The germline CDR1 and CDR2 sequences are SNHLY and FYNNEI. This CDR3 has 14 amino acids. The sample comprised PBMCs or a T cell subset sorted from them (not recorded which). The sequence came from a man younger than 35 who had mild COVID-19 (a few samples of this study predate the infection). Cell type and time point are not known. The chain carries TRBV2 and TRBJ1-2; maybe TRBD1 (5 bases). The CDR3 sequence: CASSEGVWAYGYTF. CDR3 bases: TGTGCCAGCAGTGAGGGGGTGTGGGCGTATGGCTACACCTTC.